Sequencing of this T cell receptor beta chain was carried out in a study of T cell responses to AZD1222 COVID-19 vaccine. The study's findings and limits: Spike-specific TCR breadth rose after two AZD1222 doses, and depth rose as well.

CDR1 and CDR2 from the germline V gene are SGDLS and YYNGEE. The CDR3 is 17 residues long. V was clipped by 4 bases and J by 6 bases, with 22 bases between them. Details on this clone: Antigen: not known.

Using immunoSEQ multiplex PCR, the repertoire was profiled, and TCRdb retains in-frame clones only, with some absent. The sample lists 80,000 to 100,000 clones, more than 70% occurring once. Combined were second doses at about 4 or about 12 weeks. The sequence came from an adult who received the AZD1222 COVID-19 vaccine. This chain uses TRBV9 with TRBJ2-2, with D possibly being TRBD1 or TRBD2 (5 bases each). This specimen consisted of peripheral blood, obtained 28 days after the second AZD1222 dose. The CDR3 spells CASSREGWVTQAGELFF. CDR3 nucleotides: TGTGCCAGCAGCAGAGAGGGGTGGGTGACCCAGGCCGGGGAGCTGTTTTTT.